The 24 T cell receptor beta chains below come from one sample, sequenced in a study of T cells in Graves' hyperthyroidism and ophthalmopathy. Amplification targeted TCR beta CDR3 regions from RNA transcripts. HTBI primers drove first-round RT-PCR of the TCR CDR3. TCRdb re-derived calls from the multiplex PCR reads in MiXCR, one entry per CDR3 protein. The repertoire includes approximately 610,000 distinct CDR3 sequences, around 15% of them detected once, and roughly 18% sits in the top ten. Sequencing was carried out using blood. The receptors shown here come from a woman between 18 and 30 years old with Graves' hyperthyroidism.

Many counts were recorded for this clonotype. V is TRBV12-3 or TRBV12-4 and J is TRBJ2-2; tentative D call: TRBD1 (5 bases). The V end lost 7 bases, the J end lost 0 bases, and 12 bases lay between the germline ends. This CDR3 spans 15 amino acids. The CDR3 is CASTRQNANTGELFF. The DNA of the CDR3 is TGTGCCAGCACCAGACAGAACGCGAACACCGGGGAGCTGTTTTTT.

The chain carries TRBV6-1 and TRBJ2-2; 10 bases are shared with TRBD2. This CDR3 spans 16 amino acids. Germline-derived CDR1 and CDR2 are MNHNS and SASEGT. The V segment lost 7 bases and the J segment 4 bases; nucleotides outside the gene matches: 9. In DNA, the CDR3 is TGTGCCAGCATGGAACTAGCGGGATTAAGCACCGGGGAGCTGTTTTTT. It translates to CASMELAGLSTGELFF.

The chain recombines TRBV7-9 with TRBJ2-5, with a weak D call TRBD2 (5 bases). CDR1 and CDR2 from the germline V gene are SEHNR and FQNEAQ (reference sequence). This CDR3 comprises 14 residues. The V end lost 5 bases, the J end lost 1 base, and 11 bases lay between the germline ends. CDR3 sequence (DNA): TGTGCCAGCAGCCCCACACTAGGCCAAGAGACCCAGTACTTC. It is translated as CASSPTLGQETQYF. Looking up the rest from reference TRBV7-9 and TRBJ2-5 gives the full variable domain: DTGVSQNPRHKITKRGQNVTFRCDPISEHNRLYWYRQTLGQGPEFLTYFQNEAQLEKSRLLSDRFSAERPKGSFSTLEIQRTEQGDSAMYLCASSPTLGQETQYFGPGTRLLVL.

This sequence joins TRBV3-1 and TRBJ2-5; D is undetermined. Trimming shortened V by 3 bases and J by 1 base, and 9 bases separated the two germline ends. The CDR3 extends over 14 amino acids. The germline CDR1 and CDR2 sequences are LGHDT and YNNKEL (reference sequence). CDR3 in DNA: TGTGCCAGCAGCCAGCACGGAGCCCAAGAGACCCAGTACTTC. It is translated as CASSQHGAQETQYF.

This clonotype was observed a handful of times. The V and J genes are TRBV28 and TRBJ2-5; possible D gene TRBD1, 5 bases. Between the trimmed V and J ends, which lost 3 bases and 5 bases, there was a span of 16 bases. The CDR3 is 15 residues long. Looked up from germline, CDR1 is MDHEN and CDR2 is SYDVKM. The CDR3 DNA reads as TGTGCCAGCAGTTTGCCGGCCAGGGCCTGGGAGACCCAGTACTTC. Its translation is CASSLPARAWETQYF.

This clonotype was counted a single time. This clone may be a read error of a much larger clone one base away. For the CDR3, the DNA is TGTGCCAGCAGCCGAGGACTAGGGCTCGGCGAGCAGTACTTC. Its translation: CASSRGLGLGEQYF. V usage is TRBV6-2 or TRBV6-3 and J usage is TRBJ2-7, with 7 bases matching TRBD2. From germline, CDR1 is MNHEY and CDR2 SVGEGT. Trimming took 6 bases from V and 6 from J; bases not matched to a gene: 11. This CDR3 has 14 amino acids.

This clonotype was counted a few times. J is TRBJ1-5 and V is TRBV9, with unresolved D. In germline, CDR1 is SGDLS, CDR2 YYNGEE. CDR3 length: 13 amino acids. V was clipped by 0 bases and J by 6 bases, with 7 bases between them. CDR3 in amino acids: CASSVGGGQPQHF. In nucleotides, the CDR3 is TGTGCCAGCAGCGTAGGAGGAGGTCAGCCCCAGCATTTT.

This clonotype was recorded a few times. The chain recombines TRBV9 with TRBJ2-7; D uncertain. Trimming cost V 0 bases and J 6 bases, with 10 bases left between them. Germline values: CDR1 SGDLS, CDR2 YYNGEE. This CDR3 has 13 amino acids. In DNA, the CDR3 is TGTGCCAGCAGCGTAGTGGGGTCAGGCGAGCAGTACTTC. Protein: CASSVVGSGEQYF.

This clonotype was counted ten times or more. The chain carries TRBV20-1 and TRBJ1-1; D uncertain. Looked up from germline, CDR1 is DFQATT and CDR2 is SNEGSKA (reference sequence). Trimming left V 1 base short and J 2 bases short, with 8 bases between. The CDR3 has 13 amino acids. This CDR3 is CSARGAGNTEAFF. Here the CDR3 DNA reads TGCAGTGCTAGAGGGGCAGGCAACACTGAAGCTTTCTTT.

Ten or more counts support this clonotype. This sequence joins TRBV14 and TRBJ1-1, with TRBD1 matching 7 bases. Unmatched junction bases numbered 4, after V lost 3 bases and J lost 0 bases. CDR3 length: 15 amino acids. Looked up from germline, CDR1 is SGHDN and CDR2 is FVKESK. The CDR3 loop reads CASSHLRGVNTEAFF. Here the CDR3 DNA reads TGTGCCAGCAGCCACCTCAGGGGGGTGAACACTGAAGCTTTCTTT.

This clonotype has just a few counts. This chain uses TRBV7-9 with TRBJ2-6; D gene uncertain. Between the trimmed V and J ends, which lost 1 base and 4 bases, there was a span of 11 bases. The CDR3 spans 16 residues. From germline, CDR1 is SEHNR and CDR2 FQNEAQ (reference sequence). The CDR3 nucleotides are TGTGCCAGCAGCTTAGGTCCAGCGAGAGGGGCCAACGTCCTGACTTTC. This sequence encodes CASSLGPARGANVLTF.

About this clonotype itself: One junction end does not reproduce the germline sequence, and a read error may be involved. The gene calls are TRBV9 and TRBJ1-2; D unclear. The CDR3 length is 15 residues. In germline, CDR1 is SGDLS, CDR2 YYNGEE. CDR3 sequence: CVSSVDDPPNYGYTF. CDR3 nucleotide sequence: TGTGTCAGCAGCGTAGATGATCCCCCGAACTATGGCTACACCTTC.

The genes are TRBV5-1 and TRBJ2-3; no clear D. The ends were cut back, 3 bases at V and 4 bases at J, with 12 bases in the middle. CDR3 length: 14 residues. Looked up from germline, CDR1 is SGHRS and CDR2 is YFSETQ. Here the CDR3 DNA reads TGCGCCAGCAGCTCTACAACAGCCGCAGATACGCAGTATTTT. Protein product: CASSSTTAADTQYF.

This rearrangement joins TRBV29-1 to TRBJ1-4, with 7 bases lining up with TRBD1. The germline V gene has CDR1 SQVTM and CDR2 ANQGSEA. The CDR3 totals 13 residues. V shed 6 bases and J 2 bases; nucleotides not matched to a gene: 3. CDR3 nucleotide sequence: TGCAGCGTGACAGGGCCTACTAATGAAAAACTGTTTTTT. It specifies CSVTGPTNEKLFF.

Ten or more counts support this clonotype. The rearrangement uses TRBV20-1 and TRBJ1-1; TRBD1 might be the D (6 bases). Germline values: CDR1 DFQATT, CDR2 SNEGSKA (reference sequence). With 6 bases removed from V and 0 bases from J, the gap between germline ends came to 11 bases. The CDR3 runs to 13 residues. CDR3 sequence: CSARGGVNTEAFF. In DNA form, the CDR3 reads TGCAGTGCCCGAGGGGGGGTGAACACTGAAGCTTTCTTT.

Points on this clonotype: This may be a read error, as it is one base from a much larger clone. The chain employs TRBV24-1 and TRBJ2-5; no clear D. CDR1 and CDR2 (germline): KGHDR, SFDVKD. With 1 base removed from V and 4 bases from J, the gap between germline ends came to 6 bases. There are 13 residues in the CDR3. In DNA form, the CDR3 reads TGTGCCACCAGTGATTTTGGGGTAGAGACCCAGTACTTC. Encoded protein: CATSDFGVETQYF.

In its sample, this clonotype was seen many times. The chain has TRBV7-2 and TRBJ1-2, with D tentatively TRBD1 (6 bases). CDR1 is SGHTA, CDR2 FQGNSA, per germline. This CDR3 is built from 14 residues. With 1 base removed from V and 4 bases from J, the gap between germline ends came to 10 bases. CDR3 DNA: TGTGCCAGCAGCTTAGGGACAGCGTCCTATGGCTACACCTTC. Translating gives CASSLGTASYGYTF.

This clonotype showed up just a few times. The CDR3 coding sequence is TGTGCCAGCAGTGGGACAGGGGGCAGAACAGATACGCAGTATTTT. Translating it yields CASSGTGGRTDTQYF. This rearrangement joins TRBV27 to TRBJ2-3; 12 nucleotides match TRBD1. With V trimmed by 5 bases and J by 3 bases, 3 bases remained unmatched. The germline V gene has CDR1 MNHEY and CDR2 SMNVEV (reference sequence). The CDR3 extends over 15 amino acids.

The chain carries TRBV7-8 and TRBJ2-2; 9 bases match TRBD2. The germline V gene has CDR1 SGHVS and CDR2 FQNEAQ. With V trimmed by 5 bases and J by 6 bases, 13 bases remained unmatched. The CDR3 covers 17 residues. CDR3 DNA: TGTGCCAGCAGCCCCCGCGTGGGCGGGGGGGCCGCCGGGGAGCTGTTTTTT. Protein product: CASSPRVGGGAAGELFF.

The rearrangement links TRBV12-3 or TRBV12-4 to TRBJ1-6, with a tentative D call TRBD1 (5 bases). The V gene lost 0 bases and the J gene lost 7 bases, with 10 bases spanning the gap. This CDR3 comprises 15 residues. CDR3 amino acids: CASSLAGTGNSPLHF. The CDR3 nucleotides are TGTGCCAGCAGTTTAGCGGGGACTGGAAATTCACCCCTCCACTTT.

A note on this clonotype: Mismatch with germline at one junction end may stem from a read error. This chain uses TRBV6-9 with TRBJ2-3; D not resolved. The length of the CDR3 is 14 residues. The germline CDR1 and CDR2 sequences are MNHGY and SVAAGI. The CDR3, as DNA: TGCGCCAGCAGCCGACTCCCCTCCAGGGATACGCAGTATTTT. It translates to CASSRLPSRDTQYF.

This clonotype has only a few counts. V usage is TRBV7-2 and J usage is TRBJ1-3; D unclear. Per germline, CDR1 SGHTA and CDR2 FQGNSA. This CDR3 comprises 13 residues. The V gene lost 6 bases and the J gene lost 0 bases, with 6 bases spanning the gap. Here the CDR3 DNA reads TGTGCCAGCAGGGAGAGCTCTGGAAACACCATATATTTT. It translates to CASRESSGNTIYF.

A note on this clonotype: Given a much more abundant clone one base away, this may be a read error. This chain connects TRBV7-2 to TRBJ2-2; TRBD2 might be the D (6 bases). CDR1 SGHTA and CDR2 FQGNSA come from the germline V gene. The CDR3 loop spans 14 amino acids. DNA for the CDR3: TGTGCCAGCAGATTCGGTCGGATCGGCGGGGAGCTGTATTTT. This codes for CASRFGRIGGELYF.

This clonotype was detected ten times or more. The chain employs TRBV2 and TRBJ2-7, with a weak D call TRBD1 (5 bases). The germline gives CDR1 SNHLY, CDR2 FYNNEI. The CDR3 sequence is 12 residues long. Trimming took 7 bases from V and 0 from J, leaving 7 bases between them. The chain's CDR3 is CASTGNSYEQYF. CDR3 nucleotides: TGTGCCAGCACAGGGAACTCCTACGAGCAGTACTTC. The full variable domain, rest sourced from reference TRBV2 and TRBJ2-7, is EPEVTQTPSHQVTQMGQEVILRCVPISNHLYFYWYRQILGQKVEFLVSFYNNEISEKSEIFDDQFSVERPDGSNFTLKIRSTKLEDSAMYFCASTGNSYEQYFGPGTRLTVT.